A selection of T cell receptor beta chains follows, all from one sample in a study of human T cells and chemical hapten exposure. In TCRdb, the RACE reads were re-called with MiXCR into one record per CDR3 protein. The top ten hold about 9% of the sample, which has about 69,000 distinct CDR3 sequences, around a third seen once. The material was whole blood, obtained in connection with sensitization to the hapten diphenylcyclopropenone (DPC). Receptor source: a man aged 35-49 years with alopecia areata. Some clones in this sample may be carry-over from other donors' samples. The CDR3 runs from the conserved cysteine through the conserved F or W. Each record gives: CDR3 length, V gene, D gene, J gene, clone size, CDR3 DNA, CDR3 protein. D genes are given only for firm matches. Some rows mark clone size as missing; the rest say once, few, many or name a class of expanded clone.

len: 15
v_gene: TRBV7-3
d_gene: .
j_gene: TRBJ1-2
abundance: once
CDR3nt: TGTGCCAGCAGCTTACTCGGTGGAGGCAACTATGGCTACACCTTC
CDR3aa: CASSLLGGGNYGYTF

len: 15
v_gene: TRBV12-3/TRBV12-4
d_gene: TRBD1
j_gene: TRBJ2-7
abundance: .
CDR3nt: TGTGCCAGCAGTTTTTGGGACAGGGTTTCCTACGAGCAGTACTTC
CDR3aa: CASSFWDRVSYEQYF

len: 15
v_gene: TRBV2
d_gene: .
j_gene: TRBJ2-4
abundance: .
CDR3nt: TGTGCCAGCAGTGAACTCGGGGGTGGCAAAAACATTCAGTACTTC
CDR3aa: CASSELGGGKNIQYF

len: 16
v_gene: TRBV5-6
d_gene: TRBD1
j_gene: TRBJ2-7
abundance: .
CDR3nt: TGTGCCAGCAGCATCCTAATCCCGGGACAGTATGACGAGCAGTACTTC
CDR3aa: CASSILIPGQYDEQYF

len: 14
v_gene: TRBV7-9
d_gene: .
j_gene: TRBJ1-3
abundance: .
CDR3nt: TGTGCCAGCAGCCACAGCCCCTCTGGAAACACCATATATTTT
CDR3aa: CASSHSPSGNTIYF

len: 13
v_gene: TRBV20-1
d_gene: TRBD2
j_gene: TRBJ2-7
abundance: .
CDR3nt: TGCAGTGCTAGAACAGCGGGAGCTTACGAGCAGTACTTC
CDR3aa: CSARTAGAYEQYF

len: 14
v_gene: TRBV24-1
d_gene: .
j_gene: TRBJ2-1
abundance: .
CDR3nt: TGTGCCACCAGTGATTTATGGGGAGCCAATGAGCAGTTCTTC
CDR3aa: CATSDLWGANEQFF

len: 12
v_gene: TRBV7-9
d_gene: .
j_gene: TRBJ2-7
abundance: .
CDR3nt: TGTGCCAGCAGTCCAGTTCCCGGGGAGCAGTACTTC
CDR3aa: CASSPVPGEQYF

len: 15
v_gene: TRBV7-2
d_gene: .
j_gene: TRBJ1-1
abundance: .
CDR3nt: TGTGCCAGCAGCGTTAACAGAGACCAGAACACTGAAGCTTTCTTT
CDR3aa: CASSVNRDQNTEAFF

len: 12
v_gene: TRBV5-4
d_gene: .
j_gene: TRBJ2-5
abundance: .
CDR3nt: TGTGCCAGCAGCTTGCCCAAGGAAATCCAGTACTTC
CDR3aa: CASSLPKEIQYF

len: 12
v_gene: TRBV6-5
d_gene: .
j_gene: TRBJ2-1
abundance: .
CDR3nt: TGTGCCAGCAGTAGGGGCCACAATGAGCAGTTCTTC
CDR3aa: CASSRGHNEQFF

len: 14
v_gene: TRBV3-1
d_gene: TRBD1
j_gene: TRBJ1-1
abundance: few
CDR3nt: TGTGCCAGCAGCAAAGGGGGCCAGAACACTGAAGCTTTCTTT
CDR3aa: CASSKGGQNTEAFF

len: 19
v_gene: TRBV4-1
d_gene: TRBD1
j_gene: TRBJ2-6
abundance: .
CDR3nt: TGCGCCAGCAGCCAAGTACCGGGACAGGGTCTTTCTGGGGCCAACGTCCTGACTTTC
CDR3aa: CASSQVPGQGLSGANVLTF

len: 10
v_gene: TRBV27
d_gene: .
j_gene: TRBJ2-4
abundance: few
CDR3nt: TGTGCCAGCCAGTCAAACATTCAGTACTTC
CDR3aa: CASQSNIQYF

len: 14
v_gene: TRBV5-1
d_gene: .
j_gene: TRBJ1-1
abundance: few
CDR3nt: TGCGCCAGCAGCTTGGGGGGCGGGAACACTGAAGCTTTCTTT
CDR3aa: CASSLGGGNTEAFF

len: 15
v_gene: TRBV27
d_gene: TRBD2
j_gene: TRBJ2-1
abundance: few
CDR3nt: TGTGCCAGCAGTTTAAGTCCTAGCGGGAGGGATGAGCAGTTCTTC
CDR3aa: CASSLSPSGRDEQFF

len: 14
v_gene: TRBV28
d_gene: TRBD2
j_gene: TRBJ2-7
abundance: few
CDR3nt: TGTGCCAGCACCCCGACTAGCGGGTACGACGAGCAGTACTTC
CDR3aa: CASTPTSGYDEQYF

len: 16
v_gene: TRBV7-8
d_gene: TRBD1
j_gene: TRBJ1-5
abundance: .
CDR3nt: TGTGCCAGCAGCTCCCGGACAGGTTATAGCAATCAGCCCCAGCATTTT
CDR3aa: CASSSRTGYSNQPQHF

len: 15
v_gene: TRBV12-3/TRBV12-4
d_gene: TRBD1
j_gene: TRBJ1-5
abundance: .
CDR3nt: TGTGCCAGCAGGCCGGGACAGGGGGCTGGTCAGCCCCAGCATTTT
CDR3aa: CASRPGQGAGQPQHF

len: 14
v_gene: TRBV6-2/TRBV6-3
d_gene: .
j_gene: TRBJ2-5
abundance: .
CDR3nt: TGTGCCAGCAGTTACTCGTCCGGTGTAGAGACCCAGTACTTC
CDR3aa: CASSYSSGVETQYF

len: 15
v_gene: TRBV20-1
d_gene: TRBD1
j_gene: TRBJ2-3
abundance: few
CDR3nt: TGCAGTGCTACCATACAGGGGGCTGGCACAGATACGCAGTATTTT
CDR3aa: CSATIQGAGTDTQYF

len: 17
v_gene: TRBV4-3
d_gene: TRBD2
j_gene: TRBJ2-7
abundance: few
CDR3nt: TGCGCCAGCAGCCAAGCGTGGCTAGCGGGAAGCTCCTACGAGCAGTACTTC
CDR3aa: CASSQAWLAGSSYEQYF

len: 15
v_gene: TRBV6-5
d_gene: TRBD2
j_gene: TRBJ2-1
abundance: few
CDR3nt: TGTGCCAGCAGTCAGGGACTAGCCTCCTACAATGAGCAGTTCTTC
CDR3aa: CASSQGLASYNEQFF

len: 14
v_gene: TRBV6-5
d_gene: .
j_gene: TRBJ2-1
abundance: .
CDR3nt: TGTGCCAGCAGCCGACAGGGAGGTTTAAGGGAGCAGTTCTTC
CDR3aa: CASSRQGGLREQFF

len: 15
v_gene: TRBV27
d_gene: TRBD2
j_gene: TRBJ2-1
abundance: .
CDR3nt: TGTGCCAGCAGAGTCACAACTAGCGGGAGGCAGGAGCAGTTCTTC
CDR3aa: CASRVTTSGRQEQFF

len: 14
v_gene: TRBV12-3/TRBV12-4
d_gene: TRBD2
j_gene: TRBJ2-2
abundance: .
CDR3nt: TGTGCCAGCAGACTAGCGGGGGGGGCCGGGGAGCTGTTTTTT
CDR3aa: CASRLAGGAGELFF

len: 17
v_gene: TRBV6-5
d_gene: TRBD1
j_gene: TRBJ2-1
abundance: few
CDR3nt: TGTGCCAGCAGTTACGGGACAGGGTTTAGCTCCTACAATGAGCAGTTCTTC
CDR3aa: CASSYGTGFSSYNEQFF

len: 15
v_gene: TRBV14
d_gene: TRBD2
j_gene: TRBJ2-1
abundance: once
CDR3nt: TGTGCCAGCAGCCAAGATACCCCGGGACTATCCCAGCAGTTCTTC
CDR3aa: CASSQDTPGLSQQFF

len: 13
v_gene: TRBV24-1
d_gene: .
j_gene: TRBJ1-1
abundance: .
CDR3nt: TGTGCCACCAGTGACTCCCGACAGTCCCAAGCTTTCTTT
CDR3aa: CATSDSRQSQAFF

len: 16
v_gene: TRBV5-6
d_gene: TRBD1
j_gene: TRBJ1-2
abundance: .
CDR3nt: TGTGCCAGCAGCTTGCCCCCGGGACAGAGCAACTATGGCTACACCTTC
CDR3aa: CASSLPPGQSNYGYTF

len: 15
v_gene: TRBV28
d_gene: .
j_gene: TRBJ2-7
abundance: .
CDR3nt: TGTGCCAGCAGTCCCCTCTACACGGGGTCCTACGAGCAGTACTTC
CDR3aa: CASSPLYTGSYEQYF

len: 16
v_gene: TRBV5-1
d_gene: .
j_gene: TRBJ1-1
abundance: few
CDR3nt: TGCGCCAGCAGCCTACAGGGCTCGGCTATGAACACTGAAGCTTTCTTT
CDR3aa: CASSLQGSAMNTEAFF

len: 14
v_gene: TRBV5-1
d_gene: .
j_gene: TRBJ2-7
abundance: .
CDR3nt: TGCGCCAGCAGCTTGAGTCAGGGCCCCTACGAGCAGTACTTC
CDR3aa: CASSLSQGPYEQYF

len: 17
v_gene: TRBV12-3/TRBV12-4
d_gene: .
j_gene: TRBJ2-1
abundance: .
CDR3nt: TGTGCCAGCAGTTTAAGGACTCCATTTAGCTCCTACAATGAGCAGTTCTTC
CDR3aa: CASSLRTPFSSYNEQFF

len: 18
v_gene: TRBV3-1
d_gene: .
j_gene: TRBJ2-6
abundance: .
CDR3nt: TGTGCCAGCAGCCAAACAAGACAGGAACGTTCTGGGGCCAACGTCCTGACTTTC
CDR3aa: CASSQTRQERSGANVLTF

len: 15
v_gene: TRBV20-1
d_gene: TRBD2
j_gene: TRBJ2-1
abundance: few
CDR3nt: TGCAGTGCCCTGACGACTAGCGGGAGTTACGGTGAGCAGTTCTTC
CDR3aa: CSALTTSGSYGEQFF

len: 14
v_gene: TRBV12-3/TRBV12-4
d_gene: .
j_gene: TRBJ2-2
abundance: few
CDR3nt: TGTGCCAGCAGTTTCACAACGAACACCGGGGAGCTGTTTTTT
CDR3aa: CASSFTTNTGELFF

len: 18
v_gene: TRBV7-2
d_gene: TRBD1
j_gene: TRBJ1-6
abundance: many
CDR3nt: TGTGCCAGCAGCAAACGGGACAGGGTCCCGCTATATAATTCACCCCTCCACTTT
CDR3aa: CASSKRDRVPLYNSPLHF

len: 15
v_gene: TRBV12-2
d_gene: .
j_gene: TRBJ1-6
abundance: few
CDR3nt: TGTGCAAGTCGCTCAAGGAGGAGAAGCAATTCACCCCTCCACTTT
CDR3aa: CASRSRRRSNSPLHF

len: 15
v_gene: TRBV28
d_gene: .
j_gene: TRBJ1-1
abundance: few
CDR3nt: TGTGCCAGCAGTTTATGGGGCCGTGGGGGCACTGAAGCTTTCTTT
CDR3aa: CASSLWGRGGTEAFF

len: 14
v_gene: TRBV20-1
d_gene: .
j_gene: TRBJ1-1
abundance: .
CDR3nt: TGCAGTGTTAGGCGGCCTGGGGGAGAGACTGAAGCTTTCTTT
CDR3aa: CSVRRPGGETEAFF

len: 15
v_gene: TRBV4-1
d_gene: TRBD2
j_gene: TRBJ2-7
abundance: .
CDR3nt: TGCGCCAGCAGCCAAGATAGCGGGAGTTTTTACGAGCAGTACTTC
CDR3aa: CASSQDSGSFYEQYF

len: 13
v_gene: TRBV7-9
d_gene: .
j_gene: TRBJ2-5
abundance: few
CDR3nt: TGTGCCACCACCACAGATCTACAAGAGACCCAGTACTTC
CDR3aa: CATTTDLQETQYF

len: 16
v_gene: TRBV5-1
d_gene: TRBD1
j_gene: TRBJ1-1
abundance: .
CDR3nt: TGCGCCAGCAGCACGGGGACAGGGGGGTTTGGGACTGAAGCTTTCTTT
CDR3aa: CASSTGTGGFGTEAFF

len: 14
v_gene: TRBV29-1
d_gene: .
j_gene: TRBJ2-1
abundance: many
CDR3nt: TGCAGCGTTGAAGCAGAGAGGTCCTACAATGAGCAGTTCTTC
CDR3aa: CSVEAERSYNEQFF

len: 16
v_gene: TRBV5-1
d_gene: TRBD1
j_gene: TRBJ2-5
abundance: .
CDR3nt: TGCGCCAGCAGCTCCTCGTCCCGGGACAGGGAAGAGACCCAGTACTTC
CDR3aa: CASSSSSRDREETQYF

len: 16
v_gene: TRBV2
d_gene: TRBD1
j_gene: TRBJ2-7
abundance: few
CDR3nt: TGTGCCAGCAGGGCCCCTCCGGGACAGGGTCGCTACGAGCAGTACTTC
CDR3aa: CASRAPPGQGRYEQYF

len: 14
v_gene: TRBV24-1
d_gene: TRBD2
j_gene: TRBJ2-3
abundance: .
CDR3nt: TGTGCCACCTGCGGGACTAGCGCGAGAGATACGCGGTATTTT
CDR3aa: CATCGTSARDTRYF